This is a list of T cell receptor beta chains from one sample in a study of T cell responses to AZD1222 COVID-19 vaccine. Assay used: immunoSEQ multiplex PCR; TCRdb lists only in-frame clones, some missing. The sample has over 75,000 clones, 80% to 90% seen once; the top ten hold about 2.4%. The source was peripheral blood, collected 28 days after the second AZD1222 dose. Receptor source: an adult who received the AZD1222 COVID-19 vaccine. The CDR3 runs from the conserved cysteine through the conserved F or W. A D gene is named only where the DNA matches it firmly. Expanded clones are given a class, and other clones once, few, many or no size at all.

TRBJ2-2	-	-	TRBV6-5	TGTGCCAGCAGTCGCAGGGGGAACACCGGGGAGCTGTTTTTT	CASSRRGNTGELFF
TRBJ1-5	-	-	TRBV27	TGTGCCAGCAGTCCAGAGACCCGGGGCCTCGGAGGGTGGGATAGCAATCAGCCCCAGCATTTT	CASSPETRGLGGWDSNQPQHF
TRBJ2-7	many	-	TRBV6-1	TGTGCCAGCAGTGAAGAATTAGGGAACATCTACGAGCAGTACTTC	CASSEELGNIYEQYF
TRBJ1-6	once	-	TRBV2	TGTGCCAGCAGTGAAGCGCGCAGGCAGGTCCAAAATTCACCCCTCCACTTT	CASSEARRQVQNSPLHF
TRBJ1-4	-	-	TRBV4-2	TGTGCCAGCAGCCAAGGAGGGGGTAGGAATGAAAAACTGTTTTTT	CASSQGGGRNEKLFF
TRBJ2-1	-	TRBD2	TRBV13	TGTGCCAGATTATATAGCGGGAGGCCCGGCCGGGGGTGTTACAATGAGCAGTTCTTC	CARLYSGRPGRGCYNEQFF
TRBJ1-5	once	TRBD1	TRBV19	TGTGCCAGTAGGGCTATCGACAGGGGGCAAAATCAGCCCCAGCATTTT	CASRAIDRGQNQPQHF
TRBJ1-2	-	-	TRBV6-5	TGTGCCAGCAGTTTTGGTAGTAGGGACCCTTATGGCTACACCTTC	CASSFGSRDPYGYTF
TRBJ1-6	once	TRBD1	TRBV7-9	TGTGCCAGCATTCGGACAGGGGATTCACCCCTCCACTTT	CASIRTGDSPLHF
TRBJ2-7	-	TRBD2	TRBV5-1	TGCGCCAGCAGTAGGGACTACTCCTACGAGCAGTACTTC	CASSRDYSYEQYF
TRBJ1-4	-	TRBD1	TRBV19	TGTGCCAGTACGGACAGGCCCATTGCAACTAATGAAAAACTGTTTTTT	CASTDRPIATNEKLFF
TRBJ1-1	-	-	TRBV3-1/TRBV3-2	TGTGCCAGCAGCCAGGGCCACCAGACCACTGAAGCTTTCTTT	CASSQGHQTTEAFF
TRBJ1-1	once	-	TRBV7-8	TGTGCCAGCAGCTTCATGAACACTGAAGCTTTCTTT	CASSFMNTEAFF
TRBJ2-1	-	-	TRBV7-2	TGTGCCAGCAGCCCTTACGGGACTCTTAGTGGGGGTGAGCAGTTCTTC	CASSPYGTLSGGEQFF
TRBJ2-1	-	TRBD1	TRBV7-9	TGTGCCAGCAGCAAGGGGGACAGCTACAATGAGCAGTTCTTC	CASSKGDSYNEQFF
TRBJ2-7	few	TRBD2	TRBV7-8	TGTGCCAGCAGCGGGGCGGGACTAGCGGGGGGCGAGCAGTACTTC	CASSGAGLAGGEQYF
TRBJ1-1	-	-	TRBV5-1	TGCGCCAGCAGCCTGAGTACAGGGTGGAACACTGAAGCTTTCTTT	CASSLSTGWNTEAFF
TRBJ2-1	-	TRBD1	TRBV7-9	TGTGCCAGCAGTCTAGGACAGGGGTCAGCCAATGAGCAGTTCTTC	CASSLGQGSANEQFF
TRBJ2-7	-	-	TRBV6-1	TGTGCCAGCAGTGAACGGCAGGGAATCTCCTACGAGCAGTACTTC	CASSERQGISYEQYF
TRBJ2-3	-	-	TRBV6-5	TGTGCCAGCAGTTCCTTTATAGGGGCTAGCACAGATACGCAGTATTTT	CASSSFIGASTDTQYF
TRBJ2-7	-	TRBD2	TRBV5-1	TGCGCCAGCAGCGTTCCGGGACTACTGGGGAGCGAGCAGTACTTC	CASSVPGLLGSEQYF
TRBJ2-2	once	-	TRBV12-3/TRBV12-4	TGTGCCAGCAGTTTGAGTCACACCGGGGAGCTGTTTTTT	CASSLSHTGELFF
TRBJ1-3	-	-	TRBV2	TGTGCCAGCAGTACCGAATACTCTGGAAACACCATATATTTT	CASSTEYSGNTIYF
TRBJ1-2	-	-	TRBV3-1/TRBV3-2	TGTGCCACCCAGGGGCCCAACTATGGCTACACCTTC	CATQGPNYGYTF
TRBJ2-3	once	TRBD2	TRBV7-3	TGTGCCAGCAGCTTAACCTTAGGCCCGACCTTGGGGGGGACAGATACGCAGTATTTT	CASSLTLGPTLGGTDTQYF
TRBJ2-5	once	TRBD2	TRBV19	TGTGCCAGTAGTATCGCTAGCGGGGGGGCCGAGACCCAGTACTTC	CASSIASGGAETQYF